Described below is a single T cell receptor (beta chain) sequence and its context. The CDR3 has 16 residues. Germline V lookup: CDR1 SGHRS, CDR2 YFSETQ. Trimming took 5 bases from V and 1 from J; bases not matched to a gene: 9. The study recruited exposed participants who had met a COVID-19 case within 2 weeks before entry. The sample belongs to a study of blood T cell repertoires in COVID-19. Source study methods: Cell counts per sample came from amplifying reference gene primers. Clones were read by immunoSEQ multiplex PCR, and TCRdb kept only the in-frame ones, dropping some. That table is the source of V, J and clone size, and D and trimming were worked out from the DNA. The table lists around 250,000 clones, approximately 80% of them singletons.

V gene TRBV5-1 combines with J gene TRBJ2-5; 9 bases are a match to TRBD2. The sequenced sample consisted of PBMCs or T cells enriched from blood (not recorded which). The receptor comes from a man aged 35-49 years who had been exposed to COVID-19. This chain's CDR3 is CASSAAETSGQETQYF. The CDR3 DNA reads as TGCGCCAGCAGTGCCGCGGAGACTAGCGGCCAAGAGACCCAGTACTTC.